The source of this T cell receptor beta chain is a study of blood T cell repertoires in COVID-19. As for the study in general: Sites across the United States, Italy and Spain contributed samples from acute and convalescent COVID-19. From T cells, B-cell-depleted T cells, or PBMCs came the material, which was cDNA or gDNA.

V lost 8 bases and J 0 bases, leaving 14 bases between the germline ends. The CDR3 sequence is 14 residues long. Germline-derived CDR1 and CDR2 are MNHEY and SVGAGI. Per the authors' pipeline: Cell counts per sample came from amplifying reference gene primers. Sequencing was performed with immunoSEQ multiplex PCR; in TCRdb, only in-frame clones are kept and a portion is missing. Clonal size and the V and J genes are those of that table, whereas D and trimming came from the DNA. This sample has around 110,000 clones, with roughly 80% found just once. This receptor was identified in a man aged 30 to 39 with acute or convalescent COVID-19. What was sequenced was peripheral blood. The V call is TRBV6-5, the J call TRBJ2-7; unclear D gene. The CDR3 loop reads CASSYAPSSYEQYV. The CDR3 bases are TGTGCCAGCTCGTATGCGCCGAGCTCCTACGAGCAGTACGTC.